Listed below are T cell receptor beta chains from one sample, sequenced in a study of CD8 T cells in ankylosing spondylitis. TCRdb reprocessed the 5' RACE reads with MiXCR, giving one entry per CDR3 protein. The sample includes about 160,000 distinct CDR3 sequences, around 16% of them seen just once. Sequenced: blood, either unsorted or a sorted T cell fraction (not recorded which). Source of these receptors: a male donor with ankylosing spondylitis or in good health (not recorded which). Each CDR3 is given with its conserved first and last residue. D genes are given only for firm matches. The size entry is marked missing in some rows and otherwise reads once, few, many or a size class.

TRBD1,few,TRBV29-1,TRBJ2-7,CSPRDRVTYEQYF,TGCAGCCCCCGTGACAGGGTAACCTACGAGCAGTACTTC
.,many,TRBV18,TRBJ2-7,CASSPAGDSEQYF,TGTGCCAGCTCACCAGCTGGGGATTCCGAGCAGTACTTC
TRBD2,many,TRBV5-1,TRBJ2-1,CASTSSGEQFF,TGCGCCAGCACCAGTAGCGGGGAGCAGTTCTTC
.,.,TRBV5-5,TRBJ1-2,CASSSFRIRNYGYTF,TGTGCCAGCAGCAGCTTCAGGATCAGGAACTATGGCTACACCTTC
.,few,TRBV28,TRBJ2-3,CASSSPNADTQYF,TGTGCCAGCAGTTCCCCAAACGCCGATACGCAGTATTTT
TRBD1,many,TRBV4-1,TRBJ2-7,CASSLSREPGQGTYEQYF,TGCGCCAGCAGCCTAAGTAGGGAGCCGGGACAGGGGACCTACGAGCAGTACTTC
.,many,TRBV5-4,TRBJ2-2,CASSLPQGQGSVTGELFF,TGTGCCAGCAGCCTACCCCAGGGGCAGGGATCGGTAACCGGGGAGCTGTTTTTT
.,many,TRBV9,TRBJ2-7,CASGKGYTSIEQYF,TGTGCCAGCGGGAAGGGCTACACCTCGATCGAGCAGTACTTC
.,.,TRBV7-6,TRBJ2-3,CASRPSRDSTDTQYF,TGTGCCAGCAGACCTTCGAGGGATAGCACAGATACGCAGTATTTT
TRBD2,.,TRBV7-2,TRBJ2-7,CASSPGLAGTVYEQYF,TGTGCCAGCAGCCCGGGACTAGCGGGGACCGTTTACGAGCAGTACTTC
.,many,TRBV5-1,TRBJ2-1,CASSFGSYNEQFF,TGCGCCAGCAGCTTCGGCAGCTACAATGAGCAGTTCTTC
TRBD2,.,TRBV12-3/TRBV12-4,TRBJ2-1,CASRRGLASNEQFF,TGTGCCAGCAGGAGGGGACTAGCCTCCAATGAGCAGTTCTTC
.,few,TRBV9,TRBJ2-5,CASSVEGPDQYF,TGTGCCAGCAGCGTAGAAGGACCTGACCAGTACTTC
TRBD2,few,TRBV14,TRBJ2-5,CASSQGSSGARTQYF,TGTGCCAGCAGCCAAGGTTCTAGCGGTGCTCGAACCCAGTACTTC
TRBD1,.,TRBV2,TRBJ1-2,CASSLDREYDYTF,TGTGCCAGCAGTCTGGACAGGGAATATGACTACACCTTC
TRBD1,.,TRBV10-3,TRBJ1-1,CAISRDRGMNTEAFF,TGTGCCATCAGCCGGGACAGGGGAATGAACACTGAAGCTTTCTTT
TRBD2,.,TRBV28,TRBJ2-1,CASSPTSGGTYNEQFF,TGTGCCAGCAGCCCAACTAGCGGGGGTACCTACAATGAGCAGTTCTTC
TRBD2,.,TRBV10-1,TRBJ2-3,CASSESGGTSGSVDTQYF,TGCGCCAGCAGTGAGTCGGGCGGGACTAGCGGGAGTGTCGATACGCAGTATTTT
TRBD1,few,TRBV19,TRBJ1-2,CASSRGQGTYYGYTF,TGTGCCAGTAGCCGGGGACAGGGGACTTACTATGGCTACACCTTC
.,many,TRBV6-2/TRBV6-3,TRBJ2-5,CASSQRDKRNGGTQYF,TGTGCCAGCAGTCAACGGGACAAGAGGAACGGAGGGACCCAGTACTTC
TRBD1,many,TRBV6-1,TRBJ1-4,CATWGQGGEKLFF,TGTGCCACGTGGGGACAGGGAGGGGAAAAACTGTTTTTT
.,once,TRBV7-2,TRBJ2-1,CASSPSNAQFF,TGTGCTAGCAGCCCCTCTAATGCGCAGTTCTTC
TRBD1,few,TRBV11-2,TRBJ1-4,CASSPGTGRSEKLFF,TGTGCCAGCAGCCCCGGGACAGGGAGAAGTGAAAAACTGTTTTTT
.,.,TRBV5-1,TRBJ2-2,CASSLGQGGGELFF,TGCGCCAGCAGCTTGGGACAAGGTGGCGGGGAGCTGTTTTTT
TRBD1,many,TRBV15,TRBJ1-6,CATSRGDRVNSPLHF,TGTGCCACCAGCAGAGGGGACAGGGTCAATTCACCCCTCCACTTT
.,many,TRBV5-1,TRBJ2-2,CASSLVGKETGELFF,TGCGCCAGCAGCTTGGTTGGAAAGGAAACCGGGGAGCTGTTTTTT
.,.,TRBV27,TRBJ1-2,CASSLARNYGYTF,TGTGCCAGCAGTTTAGCCAGGAACTATGGCTACACCTTC
.,many,TRBV20-1,TRBJ1-2,CSARRGAGAVGYTF,TGCAGTGCTAGAAGGGGGGCCGGTGCCGTTGGCTACACCTTC
TRBD2,.,TRBV28,TRBJ2-3,CASSSARSGRYTDTQYF,TGTGCCAGCAGTTCCGCCCGTAGCGGGAGGTACACAGATACGCAGTATTTT
.,many,TRBV7-2,TRBJ1-1,CASSLLWGNTEAFF,TGTGCCAGCAGCTTACTATGGGGGAACACTGAAGCTTTCTTT
.,many,TRBV20-1,TRBJ2-4,CSASSILAKNIQYF,TGCAGTGCTTCCTCTATCTTAGCCAAAAACATTCAGTACTTC
.,.,TRBV29-1,TRBJ1-5,CSGLDRNNQPQHF,TGCAGCGGATTGGACCGAAACAATCAGCCCCAGCATTTT
TRBD2,.,TRBV5-4,TRBJ2-7,CASSLSGSSFEQYF,TGTGCCAGCAGCCTAAGCGGGAGTAGCTTCGAGCAGTACTTC
TRBD1,.,TRBV28,TRBJ2-2,CASSQTGQGYTGELFF,TGTGCCAGCAGTCAAACGGGACAGGGGTACACCGGGGAGCTGTTTTTT
.,.,TRBV9,TRBJ2-7,CASSVREALVYEQYF,TGTGCCAGCAGCGTACGAGAGGCCCTAGTCTACGAGCAGTACTTC
.,.,TRBV20-1,TRBJ2-7,CSALRASSTYEQYF,TGCAGTGCCCTACGGGCTAGCAGCACCTACGAGCAGTACTTC
TRBD1,many,TRBV5-1,TRBJ1-4,CASSSRQGTNEKLFF,TGCGCCAGCAGCTCCCGACAGGGAACTAATGAAAAACTGTTTTTT
TRBD1,few,TRBV7-6,TRBJ2-7,CASSLADRGVYEQYF,TGTGCCAGCAGCTTAGCTGACAGGGGAGTATACGAGCAGTACTTC
.,.,TRBV7-8,TRBJ1-2,CASSPPRGGSVYGYTF,TGTGCCAGCAGCCCCCCTCGTGGAGGTTCTGTCTATGGCTACACCTTC
.,few,TRBV2,TRBJ2-2,CASEVGPYLDEELFF,TGTGCCAGCGAGGTGGGGCCGTACTTAGACGAGGAGCTGTTTTTT